A single sample is the source of the 4 T cell receptor beta chains below, sequenced in a study of blood T cell repertoires in COVID-19. The protocol was immunoSEQ multiplex PCR, while the TCRdb copy is restricted to in-frame clones and leaves out a portion. The data show 95,000 to 110,000 clones, with roughly 84% seen just once and approximately 27% held by the top ten. Material for sequencing was peripheral blood. The receptors stem from a man aged 55-75 years with acute or convalescent COVID-19.

The chain is built from TRBV29-1 and TRBJ1-1, with D perhaps matching TRBD1 (6 bases). The CDR3 totals 13 residues. V was clipped by 5 bases and J by 4 bases, with 14 bases between them. Germline CDR1 SQVTM, CDR2 ANQGSEA. CDR3 in amino acids: CSVHQGTGTEAFF. The CDR3 coding sequence is TGCAGCGTTCATCAGGGGACGGGCACTGAAGCTTTCTTT.

CDR3 in DNA: TGCGCCAGCAGCTTGGCACTAGCGGGAGTACGGACCGGGGAGCTGTTTTTT. Translation: CASSLALAGVRTGELFF. J is TRBJ2-2 and V is TRBV5-1; 11 nucleotides line up with TRBD2. Germline trimming cut 0 bases from V and 5 bases from J; bases unmatched to any gene: 6. The CDR3 runs 17 residues. Germline V gives CDR1 SGHRS, CDR2 YFSETQ. The full variable domain, completed using reference TRBV5-1 and TRBJ2-2, is KAGVTQTPRYLIKTRGQQVTLSCSPISGHRSVSWYQQTPGQGLQFLFEYFSETQRNKGNFPGRFSGRQFSNSRSEMNVSTLELGDSALYLCASSLALAGVRTGELFFGEGSRLTVL.

The J gene is TRBJ2-1, the V gene TRBV29-1; no clear D. Germline V gives CDR1 SQVTM, CDR2 ANQGSEA. Trimming removed 7 bases from V and 4 bases from J, with 8 bases in between. The CDR3 extends over 11 amino acids. The CDR3 DNA sequence: TGCAGCGGCACAGAGTACAATGAGCAGTTCTTC. This sequence encodes CSGTEYNEQFF.

There are a few counts of this clone. The rearrangement links TRBV6-4 to TRBJ2-2, with 11 bases that match TRBD2. Germline V gene lookup returns CDR1 MRHNA and CDR2 SNTAGT. The junction had 5 bases not matched to a gene; V was cut back by 4 bases and J by 4 bases. This CDR3 has 16 residues. In nucleotides, the CDR3 is TGTGCCAGCAGTGCACTAGCGGGAGAGGGCACCGGGGAGCTGTTTTTT. Its protein is CASSALAGEGTGELFF.